This passage covers 28 T cell receptor beta chains from one sample sequenced in a study of a mutant IDH1 vaccine in newly diagnosed glioma. Their recognized antigens are unknown. Generated by immunoSEQ multiplex PCR, the TCRdb table keeps only in-frame clones and is missing some. Altogether about 42,000 clones are present, roughly 85% being singletons, with the ten largest covering 1.7%. Described time point: week 5, during vaccination. A single vaccine dose contained 300 ug of mutant IDH1 20-mer peptide, and topical imiquimod was used with it. Sample: PBMCs, taken from a glioma patient whose treatment included an IDH1 peptide vaccine. These receptors all stem from a man aged 35 to 55 with glioma.

The V and J genes are TRBV10-2 and TRBJ2-1; possibly TRBD2 for D (5 bases). The ends were cut back, 4 bases at V and 3 bases at J, with 7 bases in the middle. The CDR3 spans 13 residues. The V gene's germline CDR1 is WSHSY and CDR2 SAAADI. The CDR3 sequence: CASSGTSYNEQFF. CDR3 nucleotides: TGCGCCAGCAGTGGAACTAGCTACAATGAGCAGTTCTTC.

The chain couples TRBV6-5 to TRBJ1-1; D remains ambiguous. The germline V and J ends were trimmed by 6 bases and 0 bases, with 14 bases remaining between them. This CDR3 comprises 15 residues. Germline V gene sequence: CDR1 MNHEY, CDR2 SVGAGI. CDR3: CASRPAGKMNTEAFF. The DNA of the CDR3 is TGTGCCAGCAGACCCGCCGGGAAAATGAACACTGAAGCTTTCTTT.

This sequence joins TRBV7-2 and TRBJ1-4; D unresolved. V was pared by 3 bases and J by 0 bases, with 11 bases between. CDR3 length: 16 residues. The germline V gene encodes CDR1 SGHTA and CDR2 FQGNSA. CDR3 nucleotides: TGTGCCAGCAGCTTGTTCGCCCCAACAACTAATGAAAAACTGTTTTTT. Translating gives CASSLFAPTTNEKLFF.

The chain employs TRBV7-2 and TRBJ2-3, with a weak D call TRBD2 (6 bases). This CDR3 has 16 residues. Germline V CDR1 and CDR2: SGHTA, FQGNSA. Trimming cost V 0 bases and J 2 bases, with 12 bases left between them. This CDR3 is CASSLARGRSTDTQYF. DNA of the CDR3: TGTGCCAGCAGCTTAGCGCGGGGTCGCTCCACAGATACGCAGTATTTT.

The genes are TRBV9 and TRBJ2-7; 11 bases agree with TRBD2. Trimming removed 5 bases from V and 2 bases from J; junction bases left unmatched: 6. Germline V gene lookup returns CDR1 SGDLS and CDR2 YYNGEE. CDR3 length: 15 residues. The CDR3: CASSLAGGNTYEQYF. DNA of the CDR3: TGTGCCAGCAGTCTAGCGGGAGGTAACACCTACGAGCAGTACTTC.

This sequence joins TRBV28 and TRBJ1-2; 7 nucleotides agree with TRBD1. This CDR3 comprises 11 residues. In germline, CDR1 is MDHEN, CDR2 SYDVKM. V shed 11 bases, J shed 4 bases, and the junction held 4 bases outside the gene matches. CDR3 sequence reads: CALGTAYGYTF. In nucleotides, the CDR3 is TGTGCCCTTGGGACAGCCTATGGCTACACCTTC.

The V gene is TRBV15, the J gene TRBJ2-3; weak D call: TRBD2 (6 bases). Germline-derived CDR1 and CDR2 are LNHNV and YYDKDF (reference sequence). This CDR3 comprises 18 residues. Trimming took off 2 bases at V and 1 base at J, with 19 bases between the two ends. In DNA form, the CDR3 reads TGTGCCACCAGCAGATCCGCCCTAGCGACTGTCCGCACAGATACGCAGTATTTT. It specifies CATSRSALATVRTDTQYF.

This clone was recorded once. The chain has TRBV6-1 and TRBJ2-1; D tentatively fits TRBD1 or TRBD2 (6 bases each). Trimming took off 11 bases at V and 12 bases at J, with 26 bases between the two ends. This CDR3 is 14 amino acids long. Per germline, CDR1 MNHNS and CDR2 SASEGT. This CDR3 reads CAVGEVTGTRWQFF. CDR3 bases: TGTGCCGTCGGGGAGGTTACCGGGACAAGGTGGCAGTTCTTC.

The rearrangement joins TRBV2 to TRBJ2-3; 11 bases align to TRBD2. The germline CDR1 and CDR2 sequences are SNHLY and FYNNEI. The CDR3 is 16 amino acids. V dropped 4 bases and J dropped 3; count of bases not matched to a gene: 6. CDR3 DNA: TGTGCCAGCAGTGTAGGGGCTAGCGGGAGGACAGATACGCAGTATTTT. Translated, it gives CASSVGASGRTDTQYF.

This clone has just one count. V gene TRBV5-4 combines with J gene TRBJ2-1; a weak D match, TRBD2 (6 bases). The CDR3 covers 13 residues. From germline, CDR1 is SGHNT and CDR2 YYREEE (reference sequence). Trimming took off 1 base at V and 9 bases at J, with 11 bases between the two ends. The CDR3 spells CASSLWREGEQFF. DNA of the CDR3: TGTGCCAGCAGCTTGTGGAGGGAAGGTGAGCAGTTCTTC.

This rearrangement joins TRBV4-3 to TRBJ1-2; D call uncertain. Germline V gene sequence: CDR1 LGHNA, CDR2 YSLEER. V was pared by 0 bases and J by 7 bases, with 15 bases between. The CDR3 runs to 15 residues. The CDR3 protein is CASSQDLGDRRGYTF. The CDR3 nucleotides are TGCGCCAGCAGCCAAGATCTTGGGGATCGGCGTGGCTACACCTTC.

This clone showed up just once. Its ends do not fully match the called genes, so a read error is possible. The chain is built from TRBV7-7 and TRBJ1-5; D is ambiguous. The CDR3 runs to 13 residues. Germline V gives CDR1 SSHAT, CDR2 FNYEAQ (reference sequence). The CDR3 nucleotides read TGTGCTAGCAGCTTGGCAGTCAATCAGCCCCAGCATTTT. The encoded protein is CASSLAVNQPQHF.

The count of this clone is one. V gene TRBV6-5 combines with J gene TRBJ2-1, with 13 positions matching TRBD2. The germline CDR1 and CDR2 sequences are MNHEY and SVGAGI. V was pared by 4 bases and J by 8 bases, with 8 bases of the junction left unmatched. The CDR3 runs 16 residues. CDR3 in amino acids: CASSSLGTSGKDEQFF. The CDR3, as DNA: TGTGCCAGCAGTTCTTTAGGGACTAGCGGGAAGGATGAGCAGTTCTTC.

The chain carries TRBV9 and TRBJ2-1, with 8 bases identical to TRBD1. V shed 4 bases, J shed 9 bases, and the junction held 12 bases outside the gene matches. The CDR3 runs 15 residues. Germline values: CDR1 SGDLS, CDR2 YYNGEE. CDR3 nucleotide sequence: TGTGCCAGCAGCCCCCGAATTGACAGGGGCAGTGAGCAGTTCTTC. Translation gives CASSPRIDRGSEQFF.

This clone appeared once. The chain joins TRBV13 to TRBJ1-3; D not resolved. The CDR3 runs to 12 residues. Germline lookup yields CDR1 PRHDT and CDR2 FYEKMQ (reference sequence). The ends were cut back, 0 bases at V and 7 bases at J, with 4 bases in the middle. This CDR3 reads CASSLGGNTIYF. For the CDR3, the DNA is TGTGCCAGCAGCTTAGGAGGGAACACCATATATTTT.

J is TRBJ1-5 and V is TRBV7-9; D is ambiguous. The length of the CDR3 is 13 residues. Trimming pared 1 base from V and 7 bases from J, leaving 8 bases between. Per germline, CDR1 SEHNR and CDR2 FQNEAQ (reference sequence). The CDR3 is CASSLGGIQPQHF. The CDR3 nucleotides read TGTGCCAGCAGCTTAGGGGGAATCCAGCCCCAGCATTTT. Full variable domain (missing parts from reference TRBV7-9 and TRBJ1-5): DTGVSQNPRHKITKRGQNVTFRCDPISEHNRLYWYRQTLGQGPEFLTYFQNEAQLEKSRLLSDRFSAERPKGSFSTLEIQRTEQGDSAMYLCASSLGGIQPQHFGDGTRLSIL.

This clone was seen just once. This chain joins TRBV5-8 and TRBJ2-5; 9 bases line up with TRBD1. Per germline, CDR1 SGHTS and CDR2 YDEGEE. V trimming: 4 bases; J trimming: 5 bases; junction bases outside the gene matches: 6. The CDR3 totals 14 residues. In nucleotides, the CDR3 is TGTGCCAGCAGCCGAACAGGGGGCTGGGAGACCCAGTACTTC. Its protein product is CASSRTGGWETQYF.

This rearrangement joins TRBV19 to TRBJ1-2, with D unresolved. Trimming removed 6 bases from V and 8 bases from J, with 16 bases in between. This CDR3 comprises 13 residues. From germline, CDR1 is LNHDA and CDR2 SQIVND (reference sequence). The CDR3 DNA sequence: TGTGCCAGTAGCATACTTGTCCTTGAGGGCTACACCTTC. Its protein product is CASSILVLEGYTF.

This clone was recorded only once. V is TRBV14 and J is TRBJ2-7, with TRBD2 matching 8 bases. Trimming removed 4 bases from V and 6 bases from J; junction bases left unmatched: 8. From germline, CDR1 is SGHDN and CDR2 FVKESK. The CDR3 is 14 amino acids. CDR3 protein: CASSRSAGGSEQYF. CDR3 coding DNA: TGTGCCAGCAGCCGGTCCGCGGGAGGCTCCGAGCAGTACTTC.

V usage is TRBV11-3 and J usage is TRBJ1-3; no definite D call. Germline CDR1 and CDR2: SGHNT and YENEEA. Between the trimmed V and J ends, which lost 9 bases and 4 bases, there was a span of 7 bases. The CDR3 runs to 11 residues. CDR3 loop: CARLRGNTIYF. The CDR3 coding sequence is TGTGCCAGGCTGCGGGGAAACACCATATATTTT. Drawing the rest from reference TRBV11-3 and TRBJ1-3, the complete variable domain is EAGVVQSPRYKIIEKKQPVAFWCNPISGHNTLYWYLQNLGQGPELLIRYENEEAVDDSQLPKDRFSAERLKGVDSTLKIQPAELGDSAVYLCARLRGNTIYFGEGSWLTVV.

The V and J genes are TRBV18 and TRBJ1-5; D is unresolved. The CDR3 contains 17 residues. The germline V gene encodes CDR1 KGHSH and CDR2 LQKENI. The ends were cut back, 3 bases at V and 0 bases at J, with 15 bases in the middle. DNA for the CDR3: TGTGCCAGCTCACCGTCGGACGGGGTTTTTAGCAATCAGCCCCAGCATTTT. It translates to CASSPSDGVFSNQPQHF.

The gene calls are TRBV6-1 and TRBJ2-4; 8 nucleotides line up with TRBD2. Losses at the gene ends were 7 bases for V and 5 bases for J; bases not matched to a gene: 7. The CDR3 covers 14 residues. Germline-derived CDR1 and CDR2 are MNHNS and SASEGT. This CDR3 reads CASTRAGAENIQYF. The CDR3 DNA sequence: TGTGCCAGCACTAGAGCGGGGGCGGAAAACATTCAGTACTTC.

The rearrangement uses TRBV6-4 and TRBJ2-1, with 7 bases that match TRBD2. The germline gives CDR1 MRHNA, CDR2 SNTAGT. The CDR3 extends over 13 amino acids. The V gene end was trimmed by 4 bases and the J gene end by 3 bases; junction bases not matched to a gene: 0. The CDR3, as DNA: TGTGCCAGCAGTGGGACTAGCTACAATGAGCAGTTCTTC. Protein: CASSGTSYNEQFF.

The V and J genes are TRBV27 and TRBJ2-4, with D maybe TRBD1 (6 bases). Trimming removed 2 bases at V and 7 bases at J, with 12 bases between. This CDR3 is 14 amino acids long. Germline V gene lookup returns CDR1 MNHEY and CDR2 SMNVEV (reference sequence). This CDR3 is CASSLMGAENIQYF. The CDR3 DNA is TGTGCCAGCAGTTTAATGGGGGCCGAGAACATTCAGTACTTC.

This clone was observed a handful of times. The chain recombines TRBV2 with TRBJ2-4; no clear D gene. Germline lookup yields CDR1 SNHLY and CDR2 FYNNEI. This CDR3 has 16 residues. The V end lost 1 base, the J end lost 0 bases, and 10 bases lay between the germline ends. CDR3 in amino acids: CASSEVVTLAKNIQYF. CDR3 nucleotide sequence: TGTGCCAGCAGTGAAGTGGTCACCTTAGCCAAAAACATTCAGTACTTC.

The chain recombines TRBV28 with TRBJ2-5; D ambiguous. Germline-derived CDR1 and CDR2 are MDHEN and SYDVKM. The CDR3 covers 11 residues. The V end was cut by 1 base, the J end by 5 bases, with 2 bases between. In DNA form, the CDR3 reads TGTGCCAGCAGTTTATTTGAGACCCAGTACTTC. This sequence encodes CASSLFETQYF.

The chain links TRBV27 to TRBJ2-2; 9 positions match TRBD1. V was pared by 8 bases and J by 2 bases, with 12 bases of the junction left unmatched. CDR1 is MNHEY, CDR2 SMNVEV, per germline (reference sequence). The CDR3 totals 17 residues. DNA of the CDR3: TGTGCCAGCGCACTAGGGACAGGGACATTTAACACCGGGGAGCTGTTTTTT. This encodes CASALGTGTFNTGELFF.

As to this clone: Compared with germline, one end of the junction differs, possibly owing to a read error. The chain employs TRBV6-1 and TRBJ2-3, with TRBD2 matching over 10 bases. CDR3 length equals 16 residues. Germline values: CDR1 MNHNS, CDR2 SASEGT. CDR3 coding DNA: TGTGCCAGCAGTGGTTCTAGCGGGAGACCCACAGATATGCAGTATTTT. It codes for CASSGSSGRPTDMQYF.